A single sample is the source of the 18 T cell receptor beta chains below, sequenced in a study of regulatory T cells in long-lasting Graves disease. Time point in this sample: newly diagnosed GD, antithyroid drugs for less than 3 months. From PBMCs, RNA was extracted and then used to make the TCR library. Building of the TCR beta libraries involved iRepertoire HTBI primers and Arm-PCR of CDR3 regions. MiXCR, applied by TCRdb to the multiplex PCR reads, yields one record per CDR3 protein. The sample has a few hundred thousand distinct CDR3 sequences, approximately 20% seen once. The sequencing here drew on peripheral blood mononuclear cells (PBMCs), taken at new diagnosis, from a patient treated with antithyroid drugs. The receptor source for this set is a female donor with Graves disease.

This clonotype came up many times. The V and J genes are TRBV28 and TRBJ1-4; 7 nucleotides align to TRBD1. V lost 2 bases and J lost 7; bases outside the gene matches: 7. CDR3 size: 15 residues. Germline-derived CDR1 and CDR2 are MDHEN and SYDVKM. The CDR3 region has the DNA TGTGCCAGCAGTTTAGGCACAGGGGACCTTGAAAAACTGTTTTTT. As protein: CASSLGTGDLEKLFF.

The J gene is TRBJ1-1, the V gene TRBV25-1; perhaps TRBD1 as D (5 bases). The CDR3 runs to 13 residues. Germline V lookup: CDR1 MGHDK, CDR2 SYGVNS. V lost 6 bases and J lost 4, with 12 bases in between. The CDR3 DNA reads TGTGCCAGCAGCCTGGGGGGGTCCACTGAAGCTTTCTTT. Translated: CASSLGGSTEAFF. Full variable domain (outside the CDR3, taken from reference TRBV25-1 and TRBJ1-1): EADIYQTPRYLVIGTGKKITLECSQTMGHDKMYWYQQDPGMELHLIHYSYGVNSTEKGDLSSESTVSRIRTEHFPLTLESARPSHTSQYLCASSLGGSTEAFFGQGTRLTVV.

This clonotype was detected many times. V is TRBV20-1 and J is TRBJ2-7; 9 bases map to TRBD2. Germline V CDR1 and CDR2: DFQATT, SNEGSKA (reference sequence). This CDR3 spans 13 amino acids. Germline trimming cut 0 bases from V and 5 bases from J; bases unmatched to any gene: 2. CDR3 sequence: CSARDSGGDEQYF. The CDR3 bases are TGCAGTGCTAGAGATAGCGGGGGAGACGAGCAGTACTTC.

The chain carries TRBV7-2 and TRBJ1-6; D remains ambiguous. V was clipped by 3 bases and J by 12 bases, with 12 bases between them. The germline CDR1 and CDR2 sequences are SGHTA and FQGNSA. This CDR3 has 13 amino acids. CDR3 loop: CASSLAGIGPLHF. The CDR3 DNA reads as TGTGCCAGCAGCTTGGCAGGAATAGGACCCCTCCACTTT.

This clonotype was detected only a few times. Since a much larger clone is just one base distant, this may be a read error. The genes are TRBV7-9 and TRBJ1-2, with TRBD1 matching 10 bases. The CDR3 loop spans 14 amino acids. The J segment lost 10 bases and the V segment lost 4 bases, leaving 9 bases of the junction unmatched. CDR1 is SEHNR, CDR2 FQNEAQ, per germline (reference sequence). Here the CDR3 reads CASSSTGTGVFYTF. The CDR3 bases are TGTGCCAGCAGCTCCACCGGGACAGGGGTCTTCTACACCTTC.

This clonotype was found many times. The rearrangement joins TRBV15 to TRBJ2-7; tentative D call: TRBD2 (6 bases). Germline V gene sequence: CDR1 LNHNV, CDR2 YYDKDF (reference sequence). Trimming stripped 4 bases from V and 10 bases from J, with 20 bases between. The CDR3 length is 14 residues. For the CDR3, the DNA is TGTGCCACCAGCACCGGGACTCCGGGGTTGGGACAGTACTTC. Its protein product is CATSTGTPGLGQYF.

This clonotype was seen repeatedly, ten times or more. The rearrangement links TRBV5-1 to TRBJ1-4, with D unclear. V lost 1 base to trimming and J lost 2 bases, with 0 bases between them. CDR1 and CDR2 from the germline V gene are SGHRS and YFSETQ. The CDR3 has 12 residues. The CDR3 loop is CASSLTNEKLFF. CDR3 sequence (DNA): TGCGCCAGCAGCTTGACTAATGAAAAACTGTTTTTT.

This rearrangement joins TRBV5-1 to TRBJ2-3; 7 bases match TRBD1. Germline values: CDR1 SGHRS, CDR2 YFSETQ. Trimming removed 4 bases from V and 4 bases from J; junction bases left unmatched: 6. The CDR3 covers 14 residues. The CDR3 spells CASSQQGQSDTQYF. In DNA, the CDR3 is TGCGCCAGCAGCCAACAGGGGCAGTCAGATACGCAGTATTTT.

The chain has TRBV11-1 and TRBJ2-1; D is ambiguous. Deletions cut 2 bases from V and 6 bases from J, with 11 bases between. Germline CDR1 and CDR2: SGHAT and FQDESV (reference sequence). This CDR3 comprises 14 residues. CDR3 nucleotides: TGTGCCAGCAGCTTAAGAACATTATCCAATGAGCAGTTCTTC. This gives the protein CASSLRTLSNEQFF.

In this sample, this clonotype turned up a few times. The chain recombines TRBV7-9 with TRBJ2-3; 10 bases align to TRBD2. This CDR3 contains 17 residues. J lost 0 bases, V lost 4 bases, and 7 bases had no gene match. From germline, CDR1 is SEHNR and CDR2 FQNEAQ (reference sequence). This chain's CDR3 is CASSSSLAGSSTDTQYF. Written as DNA, the CDR3 is TGTGCCAGCAGCTCGTCACTAGCGGGGTCTAGCACAGATACGCAGTATTTT. Full variable domain (rest looked up from reference TRBV7-9 and TRBJ2-3): DTGVSQNPRHKITKRGQNVTFRCDPISEHNRLYWYRQTLGQGPEFLTYFQNEAQLEKSRLLSDRFSAERPKGSFSTLEIQRTEQGDSAMYLCASSSSLAGSSTDTQYFGPGTRLTVL.

This clonotype has ten or more counts. The chain employs TRBV2 and TRBJ2-7; D perhaps matches TRBD1 (5 bases). In germline, CDR1 is SNHLY, CDR2 FYNNEI. V was cut by 6 bases and J by 3 bases, with 9 bases left in between. The CDR3 has 12 residues. CDR3 nucleotides: TGTGCCAGCAGAACAGGAGTCTACGAGCAGTACTTC. Amino acids: CASRTGVYEQYF.

This chain links TRBV7-2 with TRBJ1-5, with D possibly TRBD1 on 6 matching bases. V lost 4 bases and J lost 3, with 10 bases in between. CDR1 and CDR2 (germline): SGHTA, FQGNSA. The CDR3 has 14 amino acids. CDR3 in DNA: TGTGCCAGCAGCTACGGGACAACCAATCAGCCCCAGCATTTT. This sequence encodes CASSYGTTNQPQHF.

This clonotype came up many times. V and J are TRBV5-6 and TRBJ2-1; D is unclear. Looked up from germline, CDR1 is SGHDT and CDR2 is YYEEEE. The CDR3 extends over 15 amino acids. The germline V and J ends were trimmed by 0 bases and 2 bases, with 9 bases remaining between them. The DNA of the CDR3 is TGTGCCAGCAGCTTGGGGCCCGCAGCCTACAATGAGCAGTTCTTC. This sequence encodes CASSLGPAAYNEQFF.

The V gene is TRBV7-2, the J gene TRBJ1-2, with unresolved D. The CDR3 covers 14 residues. The ends were cut back, 7 bases at V and 3 bases at J, with 15 bases in the middle. Germline CDR1 is SGHTA and CDR2 is FQGNSA. Here the CDR3 DNA reads TGTGCCAGCACTCTTGAAGGGTTCCACTATGGCTACACCTTC. It is translated as CASTLEGFHYGYTF.

In its sample, this clonotype was seen many times. The chain combines TRBV11-2 with TRBJ1-2; D is perhaps TRBD1 (6 bases). Germline CDR1 is SGHAT and CDR2 is FQNNGV. The CDR3 spans 15 residues. V lost 3 bases, J lost 5 bases, and 16 bases lay in between. The chain's CDR3 is CASSLQPRTAYGYTF. CDR3 coding DNA: TGTGCCAGCAGCTTGCAACCTAGGACAGCTTATGGCTACACCTTC. Complete variable domain (other parts from reference TRBV11-2 and TRBJ1-2): EAGVAQSPRYKIIEKRQSVAFWCNPISGHATLYWYQQILGQGPKLLIQFQNNGVVDDSQLPKDRFSAERLKGVDSTLKIQPAKLEDSAVYLCASSLQPRTAYGYTFGSGTRLTVV.

This clonotype was found many times. The chain has TRBV6-2 or TRBV6-3 and TRBJ1-3; D is possibly TRBD1 (6 bases). The CDR3 consists of 13 residues. Germline CDR1 and CDR2: MNHEY and SVGEGT. The ends were cut back, 7 bases at V and 2 bases at J, with 9 bases in the middle. CDR3 bases: TGTGCCAGCAAGGGGGGCCCTGGAAACACCATATATTTT. Translating gives CASKGGPGNTIYF.

This clonotype was seen at least ten times. The chain carries TRBV20-1 and TRBJ2-5; D is ambiguous. Germline V gene data show CDR1 as DFQATT and CDR2 as SNEGSKA (reference sequence). The CDR3 sequence is 11 residues long. V lost 4 bases and J lost 4, with 7 bases in between. Here the CDR3 DNA reads TGCAGTGCTATCCTAACAGAGACCCAGTACTTC. It specifies CSAILTETQYF.

This clonotype has a count of ten or more. The rearrangement links TRBV20-1 to TRBJ1-1; no firm D call. This CDR3 has 13 amino acids. Trimming took off 0 bases at V and 1 base at J, with 6 bases between the two ends. The V gene's germline CDR1 is DFQATT and CDR2 SNEGSKA (reference sequence). Here the CDR3 reads CSARDLQNTEAFF. CDR3 DNA: TGCAGTGCTAGAGACCTTCAGAACACTGAAGCTTTCTTT.